Presented here are 18 T cell receptor beta chains from one specimen sequenced in a study of Graves' ophthalmopathy and Graves' hyperthyroidism (dated by TCRdb to the late 2010s). Sequencing used an Illumina HiSeq 2000. TCR beta CDR3 regions were amplified from RNA transcripts for repertoire sequencing. The first round of RT-PCR was done with HTBI primers and the Qiagen OneStep RT-PCR kit, and was followed by a second round of multiplex PCR, then size selection and purification. Through fastp at Q25 and MiXCR, TCRdb rebuilt clones from the public reads, retaining in-frame beta chains. Rows with one shared CDR3 protein collapse into an entry with the most common genes and DNA. For this sample the table gives more than 550,000 distinct CDR3 sequences, of which about 40% were detected only once. Around 3% of the sample is taken by the ten largest. Input material: peripheral blood. All receptors come from an adult man with Graves' ophthalmopathy.

This clonotype has a count of ten or more. The chain has TRBV19 and TRBJ1-1, with D unclear. The CDR3 is 13 residues long. Germline V gives CDR1 LNHDA, CDR2 SQIVND (reference sequence). Trimming shortened V by 1 base and J by 12 bases, and 15 bases separated the two germline ends. The CDR3 DNA reads TGTGCCAGTAGTATAGGAGTCGGGGTCCCACCTTTCTTT. Translated, it gives CASSIGVGVPPFF.

The chain uses TRBV3-1 and TRBJ2-5, with TRBD2 matching over 8 bases. This CDR3 has 15 residues. V shed 0 bases and J 5 bases; nucleotides not matched to a gene: 5. Germline CDR1 and CDR2: LGHDT and YNNKEL (reference sequence). Here the CDR3 DNA reads TGTGCCAGCAGCCAAGATCGGGGGGGCCCTGAGACCCAGTACTTC. Protein: CASSQDRGGPETQYF.

The V and J genes are TRBV29-1 and TRBJ2-2, with no clear D. V was trimmed by 6 bases and J by 7 bases, leaving 6 bases between them. Per germline, CDR1 SQVTM and CDR2 ANQGSEA. The CDR3 is 10 amino acids. This chain's CDR3 is CSVLSGELFF. The CDR3 DNA sequence: TGCAGCGTCCTTAGCGGGGAGCTGTTTTTT.

This clonotype was recorded many times. The V and J genes are TRBV4-1 and TRBJ1-6, with 8 bases identical to TRBD1. Germline trimming cut 3 bases from V and 10 bases from J; bases unmatched to any gene: 8. Germline CDR1 MGHRA, CDR2 YSYEKL. The CDR3 contains 15 residues. As DNA, the CDR3 is TGCGCCAGCAGCCATCGGACAGGGAGAAGATCACCCCTCCACTTT. The encoded protein is CASSHRTGRRSPLHF.

This clonotype was counted at least ten times. This chain links TRBV24-1 with TRBJ2-7; D is unresolved. The germline V gene encodes CDR1 KGHDR and CDR2 SFDVKD. V shed 2 bases and J shed 0 bases, with 4 bases lying between them. CDR3 length: 13 amino acids. CDR3 region: CATSDSSSYEQYF. The CDR3 bases are TGTGCCACCAGTGATTCGAGCTCCTACGAGCAGTACTTC.

This clonotype was picked up a small number of times. V gene TRBV12-5 combines with J gene TRBJ1-2; 8 nucleotides align to TRBD1. Trimming took 4 bases from V and 4 from J; bases not matched to a gene: 11. The CDR3 extends over 16 amino acids. CDR1 LGHNT and CDR2 FRNRAP come from the germline V gene. CDR3 nucleotides: TGTGCTAGTGGTTCCCCCGGGGACAGGCGATCCTATGGCTACACCTTC. Its translation is CASGSPGDRRSYGYTF.

This clonotype was picked up many times. V gene TRBV10-3 combines with J gene TRBJ2-5, with 9 bases identical to TRBD2. CDR3 size: 13 residues. J was trimmed by 5 bases and V by 6 bases; bases with no gene match: 4. Germline lookup yields CDR1 ENHRY and CDR2 SYGVKD. Written as DNA, the CDR3 is TGTGCCATCAGGGGGACTAGCCTTGAGACCCAGTACTTC. Its translation: CAIRGTSLETQYF.

The sample holds a few counts of this clonotype. The V and J genes are TRBV20-1 and TRBJ2-7; 7 bases agree with TRBD2. Germline CDR1 reads DFQATT; CDR2 reads SNEGSKA (reference sequence). This CDR3 spans 15 amino acids. Trimming at V came to 0 bases and at J to 1 base, leaving 6 bases not matched to a gene. CDR3 sequence reads: CSARDSAGDSYEQYF. As DNA, the CDR3 is TGCAGTGCTAGAGATTCGGCGGGAGATTCCTACGAGCAGTACTTC.

This clonotype occurred many times. The J gene is TRBJ2-5, the V gene TRBV25-1, with D possibly matching TRBD1 (6 bases). Per germline, CDR1 MGHDK and CDR2 SYGVNS. V lost 2 bases and J 8 bases, leaving 24 bases between the germline ends. CDR3 size: 17 residues. CDR3 nucleotides: TGTGCCAGCAGTGAAAACCCCGGGACATCTATTTTTGAAACCCAGTACTTC. This gives the protein CASSENPGTSIFETQYF.

Of note for this clonotype: One base away lies a much larger clone, so this may be a sequencing read error. The chain uses TRBV10-3 and TRBJ1-5; D is unclear. V lost 3 bases and J 0 bases, leaving 6 bases between the germline ends. The CDR3 runs 14 residues. Germline-derived CDR1 and CDR2 are ENHRY and SYGVKD. The CDR3 DNA sequence: TGTGCCATCAGTGATTACCTTAGCAATCAGCCCCAGCATTTT. It codes for CAISDYLSNQPQHF.

This clonotype has at least ten counts. The J gene is TRBJ1-2, the V gene TRBV12-3 or TRBV12-4, with D possibly being TRBD1 (6 bases). V lost 3 bases and J lost 6, with 14 bases in between. There are 14 residues in the CDR3. The CDR3 loop reads CASSLGAGANGYTF. In DNA, the CDR3 is TGTGCCAGCAGTTTGGGAGCAGGGGCTAATGGCTACACCTTC.

On this clonotype: The missing conserved phenylalanine or tryptophan at the end of this CDR3 makes a read error likely. The rearrangement joins TRBV13 to TRBJ2-7; D gene ambiguous. The CDR3 is 13 residues long. Germline loops: CDR1 PRHDT, CDR2 FYEKMQ (reference sequence). V lost 0 bases and J lost 2, with 5 bases in between. The CDR3 region is CASSLGETYEQYY. Written as DNA, the CDR3 is TGTGCCAGCAGCTTAGGGGAGACCTACGAGCAGTACTAC.

This clonotype was detected only a few times. The J gene is TRBJ1-1, the V gene TRBV4-3; no definite D call. The length of the CDR3 is 14 residues. Deletions cut 0 bases from V and 7 bases from J, with 12 bases between. The V gene's germline CDR1 is LGHNA and CDR2 YSLEER. The CDR3 DNA is TGCGCCAGCAGCCAAGAACCTCGACGCTTTGAAGCTTTCTTT. Its translation: CASSQEPRRFEAFF.

This clonotype was observed a handful of times. The chain has TRBV5-8 and TRBJ1-2, with D unresolved. The germline V gene encodes CDR1 SGHTS and CDR2 YDEGEE. Trimming took off 6 bases at V and 8 bases at J, with 14 bases between the two ends. The CDR3 runs 12 residues. Written as DNA, the CDR3 is TGTGCCAGCAATATGGGAGTTGGCGGCTACACCTTC. It is translated as CASNMGVGGYTF.

The V gene is TRBV12-5, the J gene TRBJ1-1, with 8 bases matching TRBD1. V was clipped by 6 bases and J by 4 bases; unmatched bases: 4. The CDR3 runs to 13 residues. Per germline, CDR1 LGHNT and CDR2 FRNRAP. The CDR3: CASGLDRGTEAFF. DNA for the CDR3: TGTGCTAGTGGCCTCGACAGGGGCACTGAAGCTTTCTTT.

Comment on this clonotype: An end of the junction does not agree with germline; a read error may underlie this. CDR3 sequence (DNA): TGTGTCAGTAGTATAGTCCACGGAAATCAGTCCCAGCATTTT. Its translation is CVSSIVHGNQSQHF. The rearrangement uses TRBV19 and TRBJ1-5; no reliable D call. The CDR3 spans 14 residues. Germline loops: CDR1 LNHDA, CDR2 SQIVND (reference sequence).

There are many counts of this clonotype. The chain has TRBV10-1 and TRBJ2-7; 11 bases are a match to TRBD1. The J segment lost 2 bases and the V segment lost 8 bases, leaving 5 bases of the junction unmatched. The CDR3 runs to 14 residues. Germline V gene lookup returns CDR1 WNHNN and CDR2 SYGVQD (reference sequence). The CDR3 is CASLRGQGAYEQYF. CDR3 sequence (DNA): TGCGCCAGCCTAAGGGGACAGGGGGCCTACGAGCAGTACTTC.

This clonotype appeared a single time. The V and J genes are TRBV19 and TRBJ2-5, with 13 bases identical to TRBD2. Per germline, CDR1 LNHDA and CDR2 SQIVND (reference sequence). This CDR3 spans 15 amino acids. The CDR3 protein is CARGPLAGGPETQYF. CDR3 DNA: TGTGCTAGAGGCCCACTAGCGGGGGGGCCGGAGACCCAGTACTTC.